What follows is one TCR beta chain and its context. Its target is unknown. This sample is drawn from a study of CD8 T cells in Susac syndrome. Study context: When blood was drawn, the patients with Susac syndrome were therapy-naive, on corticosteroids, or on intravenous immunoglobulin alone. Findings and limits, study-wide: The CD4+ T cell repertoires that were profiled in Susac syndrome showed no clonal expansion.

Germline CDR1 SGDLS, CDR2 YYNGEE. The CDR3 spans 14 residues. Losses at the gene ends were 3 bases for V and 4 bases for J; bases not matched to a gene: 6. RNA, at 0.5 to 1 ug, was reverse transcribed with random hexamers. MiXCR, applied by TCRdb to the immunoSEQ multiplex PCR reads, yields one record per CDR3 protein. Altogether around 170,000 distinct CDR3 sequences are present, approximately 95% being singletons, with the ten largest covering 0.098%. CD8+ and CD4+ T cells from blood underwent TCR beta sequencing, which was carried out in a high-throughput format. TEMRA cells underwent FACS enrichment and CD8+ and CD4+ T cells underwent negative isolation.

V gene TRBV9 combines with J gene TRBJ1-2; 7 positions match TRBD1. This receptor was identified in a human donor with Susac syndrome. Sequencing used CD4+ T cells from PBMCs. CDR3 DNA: TGTGCCAGCAGCGGACCGGGACAGACCTATGGCTACACCTTC. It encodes CASSGPGQTYGYTF.